Each of the 12 T cell receptor beta chains below was sequenced from the same sample in a study of T cells in Graves' hyperthyroidism and ophthalmopathy. RNA transcripts yielded amplified TCR beta CDR3 regions. During a first-round RT-PCR of the TCR CDR3, the HTBI primer set was used. MiXCR, run by TCRdb on the multiplex PCR reads, gives a single entry per CDR3 protein. This table has nearly 110,000 distinct CDR3 sequences, approximately 15% appearing once. Sequenced: blood. These receptor sequences come from a woman in her 50s with Graves' hyperthyroidism.

This clonotype was picked up many times. This chain uses TRBV20-1 with TRBJ2-3, with TRBD1 as a possible D gene (7 bases). Germline V gene lookup returns CDR1 DFQATT and CDR2 SNEGSKA (reference sequence). CDR3 length: 15 amino acids. Trimming left V 1 base short and J 3 bases short, with 14 bases between. The CDR3 region is CSARAAGQLTDTQYF. As DNA, the CDR3 is TGCAGTGCTAGAGCCGCGGGACAGCTAACAGATACGCAGTATTTT.

This clonotype came up many times. This rearrangement joins TRBV18 to TRBJ2-1; D remains ambiguous. Germline values: CDR1 KGHSH, CDR2 LQKENI. V shed 0 bases and J shed 0 bases, with 9 bases lying between them. This CDR3 has 16 residues. CDR3 loop: CASSPPPQSSYNEQFF. The CDR3, as DNA: TGTGCCAGCTCACCACCGCCTCAGAGCTCCTACAATGAGCAGTTCTTC.

There are many counts of this clonotype. As DNA, the CDR3 is TGTGCCAGCCGGGCACACACCGGGGAGCTGTTTTTT. Its protein is CASRAHTGELFF. The V gene is TRBV6-1, the J gene TRBJ2-2; no definite D call. The germline CDR1 and CDR2 sequences are MNHNS and SASEGT. This CDR3 has 12 amino acids. V lost 8 bases and J lost 3, with 7 bases in between.

This clonotype was seen a handful of times. This rearrangement joins TRBV19 to TRBJ2-5; D could derive from TRBD1 or TRBD2 (6 bases each). The germline CDR1 and CDR2 sequences are LNHDA and SQIVND (reference sequence). Deletions cut 5 bases from V and 3 bases from J, with 13 bases between. The CDR3 sequence is 14 residues long. CDR3 in amino acids: CASSVGGGKETQYF. In DNA form, the CDR3 reads TGTGCCAGTAGTGTCGGAGGGGGTAAAGAGACCCAGTACTTC.

The gene calls are TRBV9 and TRBJ1-2; possibly TRBD1 for D (5 bases). CDR1 is SGDLS, CDR2 YYNGEE, per germline. The CDR3 has 13 amino acids. V dropped 0 bases and J dropped 4 bases, with 7 bases sitting between them. The CDR3 coding sequence is TGTGCCAGCAGCGTAGGGGGCAGCTATGGCTACACCTTC. It translates to CASSVGGSYGYTF.

This clonotype showed up many times. The V and J genes are TRBV12-3 or TRBV12-4 and TRBJ2-7, with TRBD2 matching over 15 bases. This CDR3 contains 14 residues. J gave up 7 bases and V 5 bases, and 3 bases lay outside the gene matches. The CDR3 DNA reads TGTGCCAGCAGTCTGGGGACTAGCGGGAGGGAGCAGTACTTC. It translates to CASSLGTSGREQYF.

The rearrangement joins TRBV2 to TRBJ2-2; D possibly matches TRBD1 or TRBD2 (6 bases each). CDR1 is SNHLY and CDR2 is FYNNEI in the germline V gene. This CDR3 has 14 amino acids. Trimming took 4 bases from V and 6 from J, leaving 12 bases between them. CDR3 DNA sequence: TGTGCCAGCAGTGTTTGGGGGGCGTCCGGGGAGCTGTTTTTT. Its protein product is CASSVWGASGELFF.

This clonotype was recorded many times. CDR3 sequence: CASSSDVNEKLFF. Here the CDR3 DNA reads TGTGCCAGCAGCTCTGACGTTAATGAAAAACTGTTTTTT. The gene calls are TRBV11-2 and TRBJ1-4; D is ambiguous. CDR3 length: 13 amino acids. CDR1 and CDR2 (germline): SGHAT, FQNNGV. Trimming left V 4 bases short and J 4 bases short, with 7 bases between.

Ten or more counts support this clonotype. This sequence joins TRBV7-2 and TRBJ1-5, with 7 bases lining up with TRBD1. V trimming: 5 bases; J trimming: 4 bases; junction bases outside the gene matches: 11. The CDR3 consists of 16 residues. Germline V lookup: CDR1 SGHTA, CDR2 FQGNSA. In DNA form, the CDR3 reads TGTGCCAGCAGCGATAGAACCGGGACAGCAAATCAGCCCCAGCATTTT. This translates into CASSDRTGTANQPQHF.

This clonotype was seen a few times. The conserved phenylalanine or tryptophan normally closing the CDR3 is absent here, so this likely arose from a read error. This chain uses TRBV28 with TRBJ2-2; 13 bases are a match to TRBD2. Germline CDR1 is MDHEN and CDR2 is SYDVKM. The CDR3 is 16 amino acids. V trimming: 3 bases; J trimming: 4 bases; junction bases outside the gene matches: 2. CDR3 region: CASSLGLAGSTGELFS. CDR3 DNA sequence: TGTGCCAGCAGTTTGGGACTAGCGGGGTCCACCGGGGAGCTGTTTTCT.

This clonotype was counted ten times or more. The J gene is TRBJ1-2, the V gene TRBV28, with 7 bases that match TRBD1. With V trimmed by 6 bases and J by 2 bases, 6 bases remained unmatched. Germline V gene data show CDR1 as MDHEN and CDR2 as SYDVKM. The CDR3 is 14 residues long. The CDR3 here is CASRSGQPNYGYTF. Written as DNA, the CDR3 is TGTGCCAGCAGATCGGGACAGCCCAACTATGGCTACACCTTC.

The sample holds many counts of this clonotype. The V and J genes are TRBV6-1 and TRBJ2-7; TRBD1 matches at 7 bases. The CDR3 has 14 residues. Losses at the gene ends were 5 bases for V and 3 bases for J; bases not matched to a gene: 7. The germline V gene has CDR1 MNHNS and CDR2 SASEGT. The CDR3 sequence is CASSSQGQFYEQYF. Here the CDR3 DNA reads TGTGCCAGCAGTTCTCAGGGACAGTTCTACGAGCAGTACTTC.